This T cell receptor beta chain was recorded in a study of shared clonotypes between healthy human individuals (dated by TCRdb to 2020 to 2021). Regarding the study in general: The cohort included a few men and a couple of women between 18 and 49 years of age. For each donor, CD4 naive and CD4 memory were each run on three plates, CD8 naive on two plates, and CD8 memory on one plate. To estimate repertoire size and how much clonotypes are shared between individuals, the study performed deep sequencing of blood TCR repertoires from about five healthy adults. Different laboratories and diverse techniques were used to prepare libraries and sequence TCR repertoires, to increase sequencing depth and limit assay-specific biases. Each donor's leukapheresis produced roughly between about 0.9 and 9.5 billion PBMCs. Findings and caveats that apply to the study as a whole: Incomplete sequencing was indicated by rarefaction of sorted-subset datasets, despite the large sequencing depth. Larger estimated clonotype richness was generally found for naive subsets than for memory subsets. When a few donors were compared, the shared fraction of clonotypes was 5% to 6.5% for naive CD4, about 4% for naive CD8, about 2.4% for memory CD4, and 0.4% for memory CD8. Pairwise subsampling indicated that sequencing depth was expected to affect the degree of clonotype sharing among donors. Sampling was restricted to blood, and TCR repertoires in tissue are likely to differ from TCR repertoires in blood. Because the study included a small number of donors, the genetic and exposure-history diversity represented was limited. Clonotypes shared by all four sorted-subset donors showed higher generation probabilities than non-shared clonotypes.

Using the deep immunoSEQ assay, TCR CDR3 regions were amplified from genomic DNA by multiplex PCR. Genomic DNA extracted from each cell subset was distributed evenly over all wells of several immunoSEQ 96-well plates, and each plate served as one replicate. For sorted subsets, each replicate PCR was loaded with about 200 ng genomic DNA, equivalent to 30,000 or so T cell genomes. The purified libraries were quantified using a Qubit 3.0 fluorometer, sized with a Bioanalyzer 2100, and then quantified again using the KAPA Library Quantification kit. Each immunoSEQ 96-well plate was sequenced on its own single-read 150-cycle Illumina NextSeq 550 flow cell. Concerning the study's data processing: Because the immunoSEQ output held only junctional sequences and lacked quality scores, the filtering could not match the filtering applied to full-length reads. To assign V/J genes and CDR3, sequences were annotated using PyIR, a Python wrapper for IgBLAST v1.9, with IMGT germline references. Any read was removed if the V/J assignment was weak (E-value above 1e-6), the CDR3 was missing, or the read contained stop codons, out-of-frame junctions, or ambiguous translated residues. V3J clonotypes were defined as sequences sharing the same inferred V gene, J gene, and CDR3 amino acid sequence. The percentage overlap between two repertoires was calculated by dividing the number of shared unique clonotypes by the size of the smaller repertoire. Three approaches were used to assess repertoire richness: RTK rarefaction, the Chao1 estimator, and Recon v2.1 estimates of unobserved clonotypes. For all TCRbeta clonotypes obtained by the gDNA method from several donors, generation probabilities were computed with OLGA. Drawn from immuneACCESS, this table holds only the in-frame rearrangements with V and J called that TCRdb kept. Clones are partly lost; checked studies trace under half to an unresolved V gene and leave the rest unexplained. The DNA was the basis for D and trimming; V, J and clone size are from that table. The sample contains approximately 810,000 clones, about 92% of them found a single time. The ten largest clones add up to less than 25% of the sample.

A remark on this clone: No antigen is known for it. Qualities for individual bases were not recorded, and no much larger clone is one base off.

From the cysteine up to the phenylalanine, the CDR3 has a length of 13 residues. The kept DNA is CDR3 alone, 39 bases in frame from the first base. A distance of 7 bases separates the germline ends of V and J, which lose 4 bases and 0 bases respectively. The germline V gene provides CDR1 SGHDT and CDR2 YYEEEE. For the CD8 naive samples, CD45RO-negative cells were positively selected for CCR7, yielding a CD45RA+CCR7+ population from which TemRA cells were excluded. The donors were healthy, HIV-negative adults with no recently reported acute infections or vaccinations. Every donor was a Caucasian adult residing in Nashville, Tennessee, USA. After blood collection by leukapheresis, PBMCs were isolated using Ficoll-Histopaque density gradient centrifugation and then cryopreserved in the vapor phase of liquid nitrogen. Analytical flow cytometry was used to check the purity and quantity of each magnetically sorted T cell population. Genomic DNA was isolated from each sorted fraction and quantified by UV absorbance on a Nanodrop 2000c.

This chain is built from TRBV5-6 and TRBJ2-5; no D gene can be assigned with confidence. The receptor comes from a man aged 30 to 39 in good health. The sample was naive CD8+ T cells sorted from blood. In the paper's terms, the cell subset or site label means: CD45RA+CCR7+. The CDR3 is CASSLLYQETQYF. The DNA is TGTGCCAGCAGCCTGCTGTACCAAGAGACCCAGTACTTC.